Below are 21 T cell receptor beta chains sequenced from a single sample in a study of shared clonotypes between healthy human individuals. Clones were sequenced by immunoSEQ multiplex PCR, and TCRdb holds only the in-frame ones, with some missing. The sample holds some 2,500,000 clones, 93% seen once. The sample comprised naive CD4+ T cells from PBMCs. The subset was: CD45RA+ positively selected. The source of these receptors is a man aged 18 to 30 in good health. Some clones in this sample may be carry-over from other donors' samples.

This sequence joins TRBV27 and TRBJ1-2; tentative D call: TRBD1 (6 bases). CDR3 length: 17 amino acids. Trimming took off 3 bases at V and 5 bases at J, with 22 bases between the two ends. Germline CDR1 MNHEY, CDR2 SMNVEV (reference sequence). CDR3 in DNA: TGTGCCAGCAGTTTTTCTCGTAGGGGGGCGAGTTTTTATGGCTACACCTTC. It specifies CASSFSRRGASFYGYTF.

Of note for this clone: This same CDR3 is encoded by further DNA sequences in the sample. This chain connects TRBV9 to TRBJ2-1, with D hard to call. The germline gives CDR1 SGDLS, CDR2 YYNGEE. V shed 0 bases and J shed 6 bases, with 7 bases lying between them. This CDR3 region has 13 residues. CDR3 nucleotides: TGTGCCAGCAGCGTAGTGTCTAGCAATGAGCAGTTCTTC. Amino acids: CASSVVSSNEQFF.

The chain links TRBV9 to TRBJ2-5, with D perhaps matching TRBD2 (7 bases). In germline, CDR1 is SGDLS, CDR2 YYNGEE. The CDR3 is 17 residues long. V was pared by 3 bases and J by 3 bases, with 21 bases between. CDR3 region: CASSARGGTGPKETQYF. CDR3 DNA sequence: TGTGCCAGCAGCGCGAGGGGGGGGACTGGACCCAAAGAGACCCAGTACTTC.

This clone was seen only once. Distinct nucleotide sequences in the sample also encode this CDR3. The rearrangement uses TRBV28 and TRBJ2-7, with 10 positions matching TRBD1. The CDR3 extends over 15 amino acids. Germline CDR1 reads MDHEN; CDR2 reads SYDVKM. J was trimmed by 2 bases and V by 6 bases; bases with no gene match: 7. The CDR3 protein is CASSPAGTGAYEQYF. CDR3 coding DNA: TGTGCCAGCAGCCCCGCCGGGACAGGGGCCTACGAGCAGTACTTC.

CDR3 sequence (DNA): TGTGCCAGCAGTGATCCGCGGGACAGGGGTTTAGCCTACGAGCAGTACTTC. Translation: CASSDPRDRGLAYEQYF. V usage is TRBV28 and J usage is TRBJ2-7; TRBD1 agrees at 10 bases. This CDR3 region has 17 residues. The V segment lost 5 bases and the J segment 2 bases; nucleotides outside the gene matches: 12. CDR1 MDHEN and CDR2 SYDVKM come from the germline V gene. Supplemented by reference TRBV28 and TRBJ2-7, the full variable domain reads DVKVTQSSRYLVKRTGEKVFLECVQDMDHENMFWYRQDPGLGLRLIYFSYDVKMKEKGDIPEGYSVSREKKERFSLILESASTNQTSMYLCASSDPRDRGLAYEQYFGPGTRLTVT.

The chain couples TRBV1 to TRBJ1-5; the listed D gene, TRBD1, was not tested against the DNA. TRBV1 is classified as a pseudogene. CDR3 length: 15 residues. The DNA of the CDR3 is TGCACCAGCAGCCAAGACCAGGGGGCCGCCGGGGCCCAGCATTTT. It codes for CTSSQDQGAAGAQHF.

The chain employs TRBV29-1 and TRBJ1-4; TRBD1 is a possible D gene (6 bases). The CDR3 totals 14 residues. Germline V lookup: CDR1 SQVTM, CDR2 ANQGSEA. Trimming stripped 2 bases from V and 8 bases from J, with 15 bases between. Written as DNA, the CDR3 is TGCAGCGTTGAACTTCCAGGGGTTAGGGAAAAACTGTTTTTT. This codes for CSVELPGVREKLFF.

In nucleotides, the CDR3 is TGTGCCATCAGTTGGGCCGAGAATCAGCCCCAGCATTTT. Its translation is CAISWAENQPQHF. V is TRBV10-3 and J is TRBJ1-5; unclear D gene. Germline V gives CDR1 ENHRY, CDR2 SYGVKD. This CDR3 is built from 13 residues. V was trimmed by 5 bases and J by 4 bases, leaving 9 bases between them.

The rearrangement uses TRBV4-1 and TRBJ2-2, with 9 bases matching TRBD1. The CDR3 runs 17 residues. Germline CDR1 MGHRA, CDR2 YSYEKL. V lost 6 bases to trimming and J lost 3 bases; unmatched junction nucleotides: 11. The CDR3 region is CASRVLTGGGYTGELFF. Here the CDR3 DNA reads TGCGCCAGCAGAGTTTTGACAGGGGGAGGGTACACCGGGGAGCTGTTTTTT.

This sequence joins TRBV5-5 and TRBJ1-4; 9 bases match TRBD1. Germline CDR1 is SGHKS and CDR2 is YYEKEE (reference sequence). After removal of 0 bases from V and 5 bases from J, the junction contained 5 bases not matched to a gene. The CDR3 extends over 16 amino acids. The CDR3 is CASSLADGTGNEKLFF. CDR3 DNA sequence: TGTGCCAGCAGCTTGGCCGATGGGACAGGGAATGAAAAACTGTTTTTT.

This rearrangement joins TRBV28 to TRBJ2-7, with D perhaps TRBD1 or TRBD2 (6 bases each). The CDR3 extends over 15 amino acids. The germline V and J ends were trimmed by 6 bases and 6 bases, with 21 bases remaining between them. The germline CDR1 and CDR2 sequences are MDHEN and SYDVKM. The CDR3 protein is CASSRVGGLRGEQYF. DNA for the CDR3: TGTGCCAGCAGCCGAGTCGGGGGCCTCAGAGGCGAGCAGTACTTC.

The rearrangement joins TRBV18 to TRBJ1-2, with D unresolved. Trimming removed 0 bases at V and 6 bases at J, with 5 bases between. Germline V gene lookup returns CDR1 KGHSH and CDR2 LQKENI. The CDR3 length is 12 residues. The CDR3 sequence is CASSPPGHGYTF. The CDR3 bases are TGTGCCAGCTCACCACCAGGACATGGCTACACCTTC.

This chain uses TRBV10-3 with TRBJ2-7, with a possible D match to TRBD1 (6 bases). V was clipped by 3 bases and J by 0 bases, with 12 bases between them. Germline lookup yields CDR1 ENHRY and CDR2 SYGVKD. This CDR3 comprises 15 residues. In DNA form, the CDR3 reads TGTGCCATCAGTGATTGGGGGCTTAGCTCCTACGAGCAGTACTTC. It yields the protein CAISDWGLSSYEQYF.

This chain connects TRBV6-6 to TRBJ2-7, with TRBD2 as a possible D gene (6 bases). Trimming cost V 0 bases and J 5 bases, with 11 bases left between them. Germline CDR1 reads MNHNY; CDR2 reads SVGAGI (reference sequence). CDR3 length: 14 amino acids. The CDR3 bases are TGTGCCAGCAGTTACTCAGCGGGCTCGGACGAGCAGTACTTC. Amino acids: CASSYSAGSDEQYF.

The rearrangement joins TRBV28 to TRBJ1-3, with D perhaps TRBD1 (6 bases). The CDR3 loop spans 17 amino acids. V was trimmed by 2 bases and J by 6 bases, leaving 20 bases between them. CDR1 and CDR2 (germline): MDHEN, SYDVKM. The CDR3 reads CASSLSTSDSPKNTIYF. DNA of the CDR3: TGTGCCAGCAGTTTAAGTACCTCGGACAGCCCTAAAAACACCATATATTTT.

The CDR3 DNA is TGTGCCAGCGCCGGGACTCTAAGCACAGATACGCAGTATTTT. Translating gives CASAGTLSTDTQYF. This chain links TRBV6-5 with TRBJ2-3; D may be TRBD2 (6 bases). V lost 8 bases to trimming and J lost 0 bases, with 12 bases between them. CDR1 and CDR2 (germline): MNHEY, SVGAGI. The CDR3 spans 14 residues.

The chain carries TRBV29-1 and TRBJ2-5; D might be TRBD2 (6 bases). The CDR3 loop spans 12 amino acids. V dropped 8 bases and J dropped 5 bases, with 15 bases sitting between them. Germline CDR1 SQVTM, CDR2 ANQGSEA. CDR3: CSLWAGPETQYF. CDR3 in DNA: TGCAGCCTCTGGGCGGGGCCGGAGACCCAGTACTTC.

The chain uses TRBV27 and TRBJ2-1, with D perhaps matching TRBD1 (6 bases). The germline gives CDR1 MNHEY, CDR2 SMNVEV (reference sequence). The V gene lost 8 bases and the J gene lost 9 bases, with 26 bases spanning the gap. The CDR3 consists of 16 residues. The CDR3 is CASRGGTRGLIGEQFF. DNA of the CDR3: TGTGCCAGCCGCGGTGGAACTAGGGGGTTGATAGGTGAGCAGTTCTTC.

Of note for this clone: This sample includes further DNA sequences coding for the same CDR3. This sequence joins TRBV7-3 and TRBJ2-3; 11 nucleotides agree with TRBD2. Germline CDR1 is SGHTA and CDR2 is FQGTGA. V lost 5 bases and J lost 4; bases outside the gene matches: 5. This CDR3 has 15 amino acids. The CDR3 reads CASSPIAGGADTQYF. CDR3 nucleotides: TGTGCCAGCAGCCCTATAGCGGGAGGGGCAGATACGCAGTATTTT.

The CDR3 loop reads CASSFVAGGPSGELFF. The CDR3 DNA follows: TGTGCCAGCAGCTTCGTAGCGGGAGGGCCTAGCGGGGAGCTGTTTTTT. The rearrangement joins TRBV7-2 to TRBJ2-2; 11 bases are shared with TRBD2. Germline loops: CDR1 SGHTA, CDR2 FQGNSA. V gave up 3 bases and J gave up 7 bases; unmatched junction bases: 7. The CDR3 extends over 16 amino acids. The whole variable domain, remainder taken from reference TRBV7-2 and TRBJ2-2, is GAGVSQSPSNKVTEKGKDVELRCDPISGHTALYWYRQSLGQGLEFLIYFQGNSAPDKSGLPSDRFSAERTGGSVSTLTIQRTQQEDSAVYLCASSFVAGGPSGELFFGEGSRLTVL.

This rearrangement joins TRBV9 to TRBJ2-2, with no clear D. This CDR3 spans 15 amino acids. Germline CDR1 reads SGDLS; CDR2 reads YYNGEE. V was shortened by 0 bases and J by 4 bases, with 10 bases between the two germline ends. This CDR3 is CASSVAPRGTGELFF. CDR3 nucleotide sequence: TGTGCCAGCAGCGTAGCCCCTCGCGGCACCGGGGAGCTGTTTTTT.